This TCR beta chain was retrieved from a study of cytomegalovirus exposure and HLA in healthy donors. The CDR3 runs to 15 residues. V shed 0 bases, J shed 6 bases, and the junction held 5 bases outside the gene matches. The germline CDR1 and CDR2 sequences are LGHNA and YSLEER. Study conclusions and caveats: Most observed TCR sequences were rare, whereas some public TCRs were detected in many donors.

With regard to this clone: Its specificity is not known.

The PCR ran on 60 Vbeta and 13 Jbeta primers. Assay: immunoSEQ multiplex PCR; the TCRdb copy retains only in-frame clones and omits some. Among under 200,000 clones listed, around 84% were seen once. This TCR came from a woman in her late teens or twenties in good health and CMV-seronegative. The sample consisted of PBMCs. The rearrangement joins TRBV4-3 to TRBJ1-2; 9 bases are a match to TRBD1. As DNA, the CDR3 is TGCGCCAGCAGCCAAGATAGGACAGGGGTAGATGGCTACACCTTC. It encodes CASSQDRTGVDGYTF.